The clone carrying this TCR beta chain was picked up a small number of times. Its antigen is unidentified. Using a J-beta primer mix together with a sample-barcoded 5' primer, a second PCR was run for roughly 7 to 12 cycles. A single record per CDR3 protein comes from TCRdb applying MiXCR to the 5' RACE reads. The sample includes 730,000 or so distinct CDR3 sequences, around 40% of them seen just once. This entry is derived from a study of blood T cells in healthy people across ages. Regarding the study as a whole: TCR beta diversity tracked closely with naive T cell percentage.

The receptor's source is an older woman in good health. Input material: blood.

CDR3 loop: CASSLGPTGGNIQYF. The CDR3 coding sequence is TGTGCCAGCAGCTTAGGTCCCACAGGGGGAAACATTCAGTACTTC. The chain recombines TRBV11-3 with TRBJ2-4; 8 bases match TRBD1. V was pared by 1 base and J by 6 bases, with 5 bases of the junction left unmatched. There are 15 residues in the CDR3. Germline CDR1 reads SGHNT; CDR2 reads YENEEA.